This T cell receptor beta chain stems from a study of shared clonotypes between healthy human individuals (dated by TCRdb to 2020 to 2022). Background for the entire study: The cohort comprised a couple of women and three men aged 18 to 49 years. To increase sequencing depth and limit assay-specific biases, different laboratories used diverse techniques to prepare libraries and sequence TCR repertoires. Blood TCR repertoires of about 5 healthy adults were deeply sequenced to estimate repertoire size and the extent of clonotype sharing between individuals. For each donor, CD4 naive and CD4 memory were each run on three plates, CD8 naive on two plates, and CD8 memory on one plate. Leukapheresis yielded between about 0.9 and 9 billion PBMCs per donor.

Study-level results and caveats: Sampling was limited to blood, and TCR repertoires in tissue likely differ from TCR repertoires in blood. Pairwise subsampling indicated that sequencing depth was expected to affect the degree of clonotype sharing among donors. Compared with non-shared clonotypes, the clonotypes found in all four sorted-subset donors had higher generation probabilities. Even with the large sequencing depth, rarefaction of the sorted-subset datasets indicated that sequencing was incomplete. Sharing across a few donors was observed for 4.5% to 6.5% of naive CD4, over 3% of naive CD8, about 2.3% of memory CD4, and roughly 0.43% of memory CD8 clonotypes. Because the study included a small number of donors, the genetic and exposure-history diversity represented was limited. Estimated clonotype richness was generally larger for naive than for memory subsets.

Using the deep immunoSEQ assay, multiplex PCR amplified TCR CDR3 regions from genomic DNA. Extracted genomic DNA from each cell subset was distributed evenly across all wells of several immunoSEQ 96-well plates, and each plate was treated as a replicate. For sorted subsets, approximately 200 ng of genomic DNA, equivalent to 25,000 to 35,000 T cell genomes, went into each replicate PCR. The purified libraries were quantified using a Qubit 3.0 fluorometer, sized with a Bioanalyzer 2100, and then quantified again using the KAPA Library Quantification kit. A separate single-read 150-cycle Illumina NextSeq 550 flow cell was used to sequence each immunoSEQ 96-well plate. In the authors' own workflow: Because the immunoSEQ output included only junctional sequences and no quality scores, the filtering could not be the same as the filtering used for full-length reads. To assign V/J genes and CDR3, sequences were annotated against IMGT germline references using PyIR, a Python wrapper for IgBLAST v1.9. Reads with weak V/J assignments (E-value above 1e-6), missing CDR3, stop codons, out-of-frame junctions, or ambiguous translated residues were removed. V3J clonotypes were defined as sequences sharing the same inferred V gene, J gene, and CDR3 amino acid sequence. Percentage overlap between repertoires was computed as shared unique clonotypes divided by the size of the smaller repertoire. RTK rarefaction, the Chao1 estimator, and Recon v2.1 estimates of unobserved clonotypes were used to assess repertoire richness. Generation probabilities for all TCRbeta clonotypes obtained by the gDNA method from four donors were computed using OLGA. The source is immuneACCESS, and TCRdb retained only in-frame sequences with V and J called. Part of the clones is not carried over; for the studies checked, unresolved V genes explain less than half of this, and the remainder is unexplained. The V and J calls and the clone size are those of that table, but D and trimming were determined from the DNA. This sample has about 2.1 million clones in its table, and about 93% of those were observed once. The ten largest clones add up to under 2% of the sample.

CD8 naive samples consisted of CD45RO-negative cells that were positively selected for CCR7, yielding a CD45RA+CCR7+ population without TemRA cells. The donors were healthy, HIV-negative adults with no recently reported acute infections or vaccinations. All donors were Caucasian adults living in Nashville, Tennessee, USA. Blood was collected by leukapheresis, and PBMCs were isolated by Ficoll-Histopaque density gradient centrifugation and then cryopreserved in liquid nitrogen vapor phase. Purity and quantity of every magnetically sorted T cell population were checked by analytical flow cytometry. Each sorted fraction had its genomic DNA isolated and then quantified by UV absorbance on a Nanodrop 2000c. Remarks on this clone: What antigen it recognizes has not been identified. The sample holds no much larger clone one base away, and base qualities are not on file.

Inclusive of the bounding cysteine and phenylalanine, the CDR3 is 16 residues long. Just the 48-base CDR3 DNA is kept, in frame starting at base 1. V drops 6 bases and J drops 0 bases, leaving 15 bases in between. The germline V gene encodes CDR1 MNHEY and CDR2 SMNVEV (reference sequence). The sequenced material came from naive CD8+ T cells from PBMCs. Sample cell subset or site, as interpreted from the label and publication: CD45RA+CCR7+. The sequence is built from TRBV27 and TRBJ1-5, with the identity of the D gene unclear. The TCR comes from a man aged 18 to 30 in good health. Some clones in this sample may be carry-over from other donors' samples. The bases are TGTGCCAGCAGCCCCACCCGGGCTACTAGCAATCAGCCCCAGCATTTT. Translated, it reads CASSPTRATSNQPQHF.